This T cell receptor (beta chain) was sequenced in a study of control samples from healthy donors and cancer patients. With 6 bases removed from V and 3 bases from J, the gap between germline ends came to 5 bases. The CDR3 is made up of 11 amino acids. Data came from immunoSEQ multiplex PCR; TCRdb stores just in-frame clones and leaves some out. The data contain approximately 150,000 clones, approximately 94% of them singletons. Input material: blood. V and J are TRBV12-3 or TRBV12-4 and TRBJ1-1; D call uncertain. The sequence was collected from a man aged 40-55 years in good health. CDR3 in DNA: TGTGCCAGCAGACGGTACACTGAAGCTTTCTTT. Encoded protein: CASRRYTEAFF.